Listed below are T cell receptor beta chains from one sample, sequenced in a study of CD8+ T cells in alopecia areata. Sequencing used immunoSEQ multiplex PCR; TCRdb keeps in-frame clones, though not all of them. In the table there are approximately 66,000 clones, about three fifths of which are singletons. Sequencing was performed on CD8+ T cells sorted from blood, taken at week 0. These TCRs come from a human donor with alopecia areata. Both conserved end residues are part of each CDR3. The D gene is left open where the match is weak. Clone size is not always given. Where it is, it says once, few, many or a class for expanded clones.

d_call	v_call	j_call	clone_size	cdr3_nt	cdr3_aa
.	TRBV29-1	TRBJ2-7	.	TGCAGCGTTGTCCTTAGGGGTACCCACGAGCAGTACTTC	CSVVLRGTHEQYF
.	TRBV6-5	TRBJ2-4	.	TGTGCCAGCAGTTCCTCCTTGGGCAGGGTCATTCAGTACTTC	CASSSSLGRVIQYF
.	TRBV4-1	TRBJ1-1	.	TGCGCCAGCAGCCAAGATCATGGCACTGAAGCTTTCTTT	CASSQDHGTEAFF
.	TRBV9	TRBJ2-1	.	TGTGCCAGCAGCGTAGGGGACGGGGCGGGTAACGAGCAGTTCTTC	CASSVGDGAGNEQFF
TRBD2	TRBV5-6	TRBJ2-1	.	TGTGCCAGCAGCTACGGACTAGCGGAATACAATGAGCAGTTCTTC	CASSYGLAEYNEQFF
.	TRBV2	TRBJ2-7	.	TGTGCCAGCAGTGAGGGAGGGGGAAGCTCCTACGAGCAGTACTTC	CASSEGGGSSYEQYF
TRBD1	TRBV30	TRBJ1-1	.	TGTGCCTGGAGTACCGGGACAGGGAACACTGAAGCTTTCTTT	CAWSTGTGNTEAFF
TRBD1	TRBV30	TRBJ2-1	.	TGTGCCTGGACCTACCTCCTTTTCGGGACAGGGGATTATGAGCAGTTCTTC	CAWTYLLFGTGDYEQFF
.	TRBV9	TRBJ2-1	.	TGTGCCAGCAGCGTAGAGGTTTCCGGGACTTACAATGAGCAGTTCTTC	CASSVEVSGTYNEQFF
.	TRBV4-1	TRBJ2-5	.	TGCGCCAGCAGCTCAAGAGGTGGCAGCCAAGAGACCCAGTACTTC	CASSSRGGSQETQYF
.	TRBV5-1	TRBJ2-7	.	TGCGCCAGCAGCCCGGGACGATCGACCTACGAGCAGTACTTC	CASSPGRSTYEQYF
TRBD2	TRBV25-1	TRBJ2-5	.	TGTGCCAGCAGTGATGGTTTCCCGGGAGGGTTTCAAGAGACCCAGTACTTC	CASSDGFPGGFQETQYF
.	TRBV5-6	TRBJ2-3	.	TGTGCCAGCAGCTTGGTTAGCGGTGATAAAGGTACAGATACGCAGTATTTT	CASSLVSGDKGTDTQYF
.	TRBV4-1	TRBJ2-7	.	TGCGCCAGCGGCAAAGGGACACTGTCTTCCTACGAGCAGTACTTC	CASGKGTLSSYEQYF
.	TRBV29-1	TRBJ2-2	.	TGCAGCGTTGAGGCAGGAGACACCGGGGAGCTGTTTTTT	CSVEAGDTGELFF
TRBD2	TRBV4-3	TRBJ2-5	few	TGCGCCAGCAGCCAAGATGGGCTAGCGGGGGAGACCCAGTACTTC	CASSQDGLAGETQYF
TRBD2	TRBV5-1	TRBJ2-7	.	TGCGCCAGCAGCCCGACTAGCGTGTACTACGAGCAGTACTTC	CASSPTSVYYEQYF
TRBD2	TRBV27	TRBJ2-1	.	TGTGCCAGCCGGACTAGCGGGAGACGAAATGAGCAGTTCTTC	CASRTSGRRNEQFF
.	TRBV29-1	TRBJ2-7	.	TGCAGCGTTGTCTCTTACGCGGACCTTACCTACGAGCAGTACTTC	CSVVSYADLTYEQYF
TRBD2	TRBV6-4	TRBJ2-1	medium-sized	TGTGCCAGCAGTGTGGAGGGAGGGTCCTACAATGAGCAGTTCTTC	CASSVEGGSYNEQFF
.	TRBV4-3	TRBJ2-7	.	TGCGCCAGCAGCCAAGCCCTCAGAGGCGAGCAGTACTTC	CASSQALRGEQYF
.	TRBV29-1	TRBJ2-7	.	TGCAGCGTTGTATCGTGGGACAACTCCTACGAGCAGTACTTC	CSVVSWDNSYEQYF